This entry lists 29 T cell receptor beta chains sequenced from one sample in a study of CD8 T cells in Susac syndrome. Random hexamers were used to reverse transcribe roughly 0.45 to 1 ug of RNA. TCRdb re-derived calls from the immunoSEQ multiplex PCR reads in MiXCR, one entry per CDR3 protein. The data contain around 170,000 distinct CDR3 sequences, about 96% of them singletons. The source material was CD4+ T cells from PBMCs. The receptors were gathered from a human donor with Susac syndrome.

The V and J genes are TRBV20-1 and TRBJ2-7, with D possibly being TRBD1 (6 bases). From germline, CDR1 is DFQATT and CDR2 SNEGSKA (reference sequence). Trimming removed 7 bases at V and 4 bases at J, with 17 bases between. CDR3 length: 13 amino acids. The CDR3 reads CSGVRDTRYEQYF. CDR3 coding DNA: TGCAGTGGGGTGAGGGACACCCGTTACGAGCAGTACTTC.

The chain is built from TRBV14 and TRBJ2-7; D is possibly TRBD1 (5 bases). The germline V and J ends were trimmed by 5 bases and 2 bases, with 7 bases remaining between them. CDR1 and CDR2 from the germline V gene are SGHDN and FVKESK. This CDR3 spans 12 amino acids. The CDR3 sequence is CASSVRAYEQYF. The CDR3 nucleotides are TGTGCCAGCAGCGTCAGGGCCTACGAGCAGTACTTC.

This chain joins TRBV7-6 and TRBJ1-4; the D is unclear. Trimming took 4 bases from V and 6 from J, leaving 12 bases between them. CDR1 is SGHVS and CDR2 is FNYEAQ in the germline V gene. CDR3 length: 14 residues. The CDR3 loop is CASSSTGYDEKLFF. The CDR3 nucleotides are TGTGCCAGCAGCTCCACCGGGTACGATGAAAAACTGTTTTTT.

The gene calls are TRBV5-4 and TRBJ2-6, with D possibly matching TRBD2 (5 bases). V gave up 4 bases and J gave up 3 bases, with 5 bases separating them. The germline CDR1 and CDR2 sequences are SGHNT and YYREEE (reference sequence). This CDR3 region has 13 residues. The CDR3 loop is CASSRDGANVLTF. The DNA for the CDR3 is TGTGCCAGCAGCCGGGATGGGGCCAACGTCCTGACTTTC.

This clonotype was seen only once. The rearrangement links TRBV18 to TRBJ2-7; 7 nucleotides line up with TRBD1. This CDR3 has 15 amino acids. V lost 2 bases, J lost 0 bases, and 4 bases stayed unmatched. CDR1 is KGHSH and CDR2 is LQKENI in the germline V gene. Here the CDR3 DNA reads TGTGCCAGCTCACCAGTGACAGGGAGCTCCTACGAGCAGTACTTC. Protein: CASSPVTGSSYEQYF.

CDR3 sequence: CATTRQGASYEAFF. The CDR3, as DNA: TGTGCCACCACCAGACAGGGGGCAAGTTATGAAGCTTTCTTT. The rearrangement uses TRBV6-2 or TRBV6-3 and TRBJ1-1; 10 nucleotides match TRBD1. Trimming removed 10 bases from V and 7 bases from J; junction bases left unmatched: 12. CDR1 MNHEY and CDR2 SVGEGT come from the germline V gene. The CDR3 totals 14 residues.

The chain combines TRBV20-1 with TRBJ2-7; D is uncertain. Trimming took off 5 bases at V and 7 bases at J, with 21 bases between the two ends. The CDR3 sequence is 14 residues long. The V gene's germline CDR1 is DFQATT and CDR2 SNEGSKA (reference sequence). This CDR3 reads CSAFRPRRPLEQYF. CDR3 nucleotide sequence: TGCAGTGCTTTCCGACCCCGACGGCCTTTGGAGCAGTACTTC.

This clonotype was detected only once. The chain is built from TRBV20-1 and TRBJ2-3; D may be TRBD1 (6 bases). This CDR3 is built from 13 residues. Trimming cost V 4 bases and J 2 bases, with 10 bases left between them. Per germline, CDR1 DFQATT and CDR2 SNEGSKA (reference sequence). The DNA for the CDR3 is TGCAGTGCTACGGACAGTTACACAGATACGCAGTATTTT. This codes for CSATDSYTDTQYF.

This clonotype occurred once. V is TRBV9 and J is TRBJ2-3; D is perhaps TRBD2 (5 bases). Trimming shortened V by 0 bases and J by 7 bases, and 6 bases separated the two germline ends. The CDR3 has 12 amino acids. Germline V lookup: CDR1 SGDLS, CDR2 YYNGEE. The CDR3, as DNA: TGTGCCAGCAGCGTAGCGGGGAATACGCAGTATTTT. Its translation is CASSVAGNTQYF.

The genes are TRBV19 and TRBJ1-5, with 10 positions matching TRBD1. The CDR3 length is 14 residues. Unmatched junction bases numbered 2, after V lost 7 bases and J lost 2 bases. CDR1 and CDR2 (germline): LNHDA, SQIVND (reference sequence). The CDR3 loop reads CASTGTGGNQPQHF. Here the CDR3 DNA reads TGTGCCAGTACCGGGACAGGGGGCAATCAGCCCCAGCATTTT.

This sequence joins TRBV29-1 and TRBJ1-1; 7 bases map to TRBD1. The CDR3 contains 12 residues. V dropped 4 bases and J dropped 4; count of bases not matched to a gene: 3. The germline V gene encodes CDR1 SQVTM and CDR2 ANQGSEA. DNA of the CDR3: TGCAGCGTTGCACAGGGGAGCACTGAAGCTTTCTTT. Translated: CSVAQGSTEAFF.

The rearrangement joins TRBV9 to TRBJ2-7; weak D call: TRBD2 (5 bases). There are 12 residues in the CDR3. V was cut by 0 bases and J by 7 bases, with 8 bases left in between. Germline CDR1 and CDR2: SGDLS and YYNGEE. CDR3 sequence: CASSVVEGEQYF. The DNA for the CDR3 is TGTGCCAGCAGCGTAGTTGAGGGTGAGCAGTACTTC.

The rearrangement links TRBV29-1 to TRBJ1-2, with D possibly being TRBD1 (6 bases). The V gene's germline CDR1 is SQVTM and CDR2 ANQGSEA. Trimming removed 2 bases at V and 8 bases at J, with 15 bases between. The length of the CDR3 is 13 residues. The CDR3 sequence: CSVETTGISGYTF. The CDR3 DNA sequence: TGCAGCGTTGAAACTACAGGGATTTCCGGCTACACCTTC.

This rearrangement joins TRBV29-1 to TRBJ1-2; the match to TRBD1 covers 8 bases. CDR1 and CDR2 (germline): SQVTM, ANQGSEA. The CDR3 sequence is 13 residues long. Trimming at V came to 6 bases and at J to 8 bases, leaving 11 bases not matched to a gene. The CDR3 DNA follows: TGCAGCGTCGACTCAGGGGGCTCGTCGGGCTACACCTTC. This translates into CSVDSGGSSGYTF.

The chain employs TRBV20-1 and TRBJ1-1, with D possibly being TRBD1 (6 bases). Trimming stripped 6 bases from V and 1 base from J, with 12 bases between. The CDR3 covers 13 residues. Germline assignment: CDR1 DFQATT and CDR2 SNEGSKA (reference sequence). The CDR3 nucleotides read TGCAGTGCGTTACAGGGCTGGAACACTGAAGCTTTCTTT. This gives the protein CSALQGWNTEAFF.

The chain combines TRBV4-2 with TRBJ2-4, with D possibly matching TRBD1 (5 bases). Germline V gives CDR1 LGHNA, CDR2 YNFKEQ. CDR3 size: 17 residues. The germline V and J ends were trimmed by 0 bases and 3 bases, with 15 bases remaining between them. The CDR3, as DNA: TGTGCCAGCAGCCAAGATCTCGCAGGGCTAGGCAAAAACATTCAGTACTTC. It is translated as CASSQDLAGLGKNIQYF.

The CDR3 region has the DNA TGTGCCAGCAGCCATACGGACAACAATGAGCAGTTCTTC. Encoded protein: CASSHTDNNEQFF. This chain links TRBV3-1 with TRBJ2-1; D is possibly TRBD1 (5 bases). The length of the CDR3 is 13 residues. Germline V gene lookup returns CDR1 LGHDT and CDR2 YNNKEL (reference sequence). The germline V and J ends were trimmed by 3 bases and 5 bases, with 8 bases remaining between them.

The CDR3 DNA reads TGTGCCTGGACGGGTGGGAGTGGGGACTACAATGAGCAGTTCTTC. Translation gives CAWTGGSGDYNEQFF. V and J are TRBV30 and TRBJ2-1, with D possibly matching TRBD2 (5 bases). Germline V CDR1 and CDR2: GTSNPN, SVGIG (reference sequence). Trimming took off 4 bases at V and 3 bases at J, with 16 bases between the two ends. The CDR3 has 15 amino acids.

The V and J genes are TRBV28 and TRBJ2-3; D gene unclear. Looked up from germline, CDR1 is MDHEN and CDR2 is SYDVKM. The CDR3 covers 15 residues. V lost 7 bases, J lost 2 bases, and 16 bases lay in between. The CDR3 region is CASTLGSGLTDTQYF. CDR3 in DNA: TGTGCCAGCACCTTAGGATCGGGCCTCACAGATACGCAGTATTTT. Full variable domain (missing parts from reference TRBV28 and TRBJ2-3): DVKVTQSSRYLVKRTGEKVFLECVQDMDHENMFWYRQDPGLGLRLIYFSYDVKMKEKGDIPEGYSVSREKKERFSLILESASTNQTSMYLCASTLGSGLTDTQYFGPGTRLTVL.

CDR3 amino acids: CASSQRGGTNEQFF. In nucleotides, the CDR3 is TGTGCCAGCAGCCAACGGGGAGGTACCAATGAGCAGTTCTTC. V and J are TRBV3-1 and TRBJ2-1, with D possibly being TRBD2 (6 bases). V was trimmed by 2 bases and J by 6 bases, leaving 11 bases between them. The CDR3 is 14 amino acids. Germline loops: CDR1 LGHDT, CDR2 YNNKEL (reference sequence).

This rearrangement joins TRBV29-1 to TRBJ1-1; 11 bases agree with TRBD1. CDR1 SQVTM and CDR2 ANQGSEA come from the germline V gene. V trimming: 7 bases; J trimming: 5 bases; junction bases outside the gene matches: 9. The CDR3 loop spans 14 amino acids. CDR3 coding DNA: TGCAGCGCTAGGACAGGGGGCGCAGTAACTGAAGCTTTCTTT. Translating gives CSARTGGAVTEAFF.

The CDR3 bases are TGCGCCAGCAGCCGATTGGTAAGGCCGCTGAGCAATCAGCCCCAGCATTTT. It encodes CASSRLVRPLSNQPQHF. The chain combines TRBV4-3 with TRBJ1-5, with D unclear. Per germline, CDR1 LGHNA and CDR2 YSLEER. Trimming shortened V by 4 bases and J by 1 base, and 17 bases separated the two germline ends. The CDR3 sequence is 17 residues long.

This clonotype was found once. The CDR3 reads CASSSKGNRAQETQYF. CDR3 DNA: TGTGCCAGCAGCTCAAAGGGGAATCGAGCTCAAGAGACCCAGTACTTC. The chain joins TRBV5-6 to TRBJ2-5, with D tentatively TRBD1 (5 bases). The V end was cut by 3 bases, the J end by 2 bases, with 17 bases between. Germline loops: CDR1 SGHDT, CDR2 YYEEEE. The CDR3 covers 16 residues.

This chain links TRBV20-1 with TRBJ2-1; 13 bases line up with TRBD2. J was trimmed by 4 bases and V by 3 bases; bases with no gene match: 9. There are 17 residues in the CDR3. Germline-derived CDR1 and CDR2 are DFQATT and SNEGSKA (reference sequence). The CDR3 region has the DNA TGCAGTGCTAGGCCGGGACTAGCGGGGACCTCGTACAATGAGCAGTTCTTC. It encodes CSARPGLAGTSYNEQFF.

V and J are TRBV30 and TRBJ1-2; possibly TRBD1 for D (5 bases). The CDR3 runs 12 residues. Germline V gene lookup returns CDR1 GTSNPN and CDR2 SVGIG (reference sequence). V was cut by 3 bases and J by 8 bases, with 13 bases left in between. The DNA for the CDR3 is TGTGCCTGGAGGGCGACAGTGGGGGGCTACACCTTC. Translation: CAWRATVGGYTF.

The rearrangement uses TRBV5-6 and TRBJ2-7, with D tentatively TRBD1 (5 bases). With 1 base removed from V and 6 bases from J, the gap between germline ends came to 11 bases. CDR1 and CDR2 (germline): SGHDT, YYEEEE. The CDR3 is 13 residues long. CDR3 sequence: CASSLRTGPEQYV. DNA for the CDR3: TGTGCCAGCAGCTTGAGAACAGGACCCGAGCAGTACGTC.

The rearrangement uses TRBV7-9 and TRBJ2-5, with TRBD1 identical over 9 bases. The CDR3 extends over 15 amino acids. Germline-derived CDR1 and CDR2 are SEHNR and FQNEAQ (reference sequence). J lost 1 base, V lost 4 bases, and 4 bases had no gene match. This CDR3 reads CASSYGQGIQETQYF. As DNA, the CDR3 is TGTGCCAGCAGCTACGGACAGGGGATCCAAGAGACCCAGTACTTC.

The V call is TRBV5-4, the J call TRBJ1-2; D gene unclear. This CDR3 contains 15 residues. Germline CDR1 and CDR2: SGHNT and YYREEE (reference sequence). Trimming took 4 bases from V and 0 from J, leaving 13 bases between them. Written as DNA, the CDR3 is TGTGCCAGCAGCAATGGTCTGAATACTAACTATGGCTACACCTTC. This codes for CASSNGLNTNYGYTF.

Remarks on this clonotype: The germline gene is not matched at one end of the junction; a read error may be the cause. The genes are TRBV12-3 or TRBV12-4 and TRBJ2-7; 7 nucleotides line up with TRBD1. The CDR3 sequence is 14 residues long. The CDR3 loop reads CASTWGTASHEQYF. The CDR3 DNA is TGTGCCAGCACCTGGGGGACAGCCTCCCACGAGCAGTACTTC.